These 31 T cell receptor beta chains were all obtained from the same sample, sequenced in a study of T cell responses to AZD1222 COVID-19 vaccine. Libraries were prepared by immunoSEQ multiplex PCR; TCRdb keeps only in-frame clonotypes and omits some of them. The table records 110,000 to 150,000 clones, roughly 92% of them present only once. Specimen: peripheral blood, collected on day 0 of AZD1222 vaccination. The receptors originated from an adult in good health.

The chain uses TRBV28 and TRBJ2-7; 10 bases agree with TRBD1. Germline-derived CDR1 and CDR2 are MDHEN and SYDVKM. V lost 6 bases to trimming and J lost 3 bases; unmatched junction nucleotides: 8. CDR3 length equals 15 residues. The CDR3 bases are TGTGCCAGCAGCAGAGGGACAGGGGTCCACTACGAGCAGTACTTC. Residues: CASSRGTGVHYEQYF.

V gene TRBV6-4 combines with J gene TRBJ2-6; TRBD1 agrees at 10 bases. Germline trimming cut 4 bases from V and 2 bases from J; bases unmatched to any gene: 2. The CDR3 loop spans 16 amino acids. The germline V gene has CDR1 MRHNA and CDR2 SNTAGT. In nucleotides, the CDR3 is TGTGCCAGCAGTGCCGGGACAGGGGCTGGGGCCAACGTCCTGACTTTC. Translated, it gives CASSAGTGAGANVLTF.

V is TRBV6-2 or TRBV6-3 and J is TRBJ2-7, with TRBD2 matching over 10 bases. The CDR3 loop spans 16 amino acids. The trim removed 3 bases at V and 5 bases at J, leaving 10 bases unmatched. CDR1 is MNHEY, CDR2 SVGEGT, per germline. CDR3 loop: CASSYPSSGSSNEQYF. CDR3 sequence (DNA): TGTGCCAGCAGTTATCCTTCTAGCGGGAGTTCCAACGAGCAGTACTTC.

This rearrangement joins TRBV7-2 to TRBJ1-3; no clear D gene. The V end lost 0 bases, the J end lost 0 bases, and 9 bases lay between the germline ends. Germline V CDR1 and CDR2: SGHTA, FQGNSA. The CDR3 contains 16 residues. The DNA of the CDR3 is TGTGCCAGCAGCTTAGCATGGTCCCTCTCTGGAAACACCATATATTTT. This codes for CASSLAWSLSGNTIYF.

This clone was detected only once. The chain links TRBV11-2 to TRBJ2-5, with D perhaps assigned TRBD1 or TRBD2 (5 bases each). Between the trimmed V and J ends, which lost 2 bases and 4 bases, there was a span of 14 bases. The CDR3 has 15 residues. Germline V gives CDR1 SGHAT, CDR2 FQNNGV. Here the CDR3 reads CASSLLDGTGETQYF. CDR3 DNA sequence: TGTGCCAGCAGCTTATTGGACGGGACGGGAGAGACCCAGTACTTC.

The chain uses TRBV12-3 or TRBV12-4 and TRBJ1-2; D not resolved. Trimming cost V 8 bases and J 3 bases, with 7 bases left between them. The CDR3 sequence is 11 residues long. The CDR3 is CASYQDYGYTF. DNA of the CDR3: TGTGCCAGCTATCAGGACTATGGCTACACCTTC.

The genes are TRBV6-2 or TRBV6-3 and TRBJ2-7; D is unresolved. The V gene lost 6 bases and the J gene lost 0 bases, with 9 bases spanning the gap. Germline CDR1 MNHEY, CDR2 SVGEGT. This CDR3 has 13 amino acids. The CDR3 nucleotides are TGTGCCAGCAGCGACCCTAGCTCCTACGAGCAGTACTTC. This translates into CASSDPSSYEQYF.

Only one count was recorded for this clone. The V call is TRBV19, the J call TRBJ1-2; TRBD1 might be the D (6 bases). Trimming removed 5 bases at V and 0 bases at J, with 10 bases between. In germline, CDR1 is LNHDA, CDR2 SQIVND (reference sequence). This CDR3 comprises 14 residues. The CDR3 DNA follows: TGTGCCAGTAGTCCCGGGACATCTAACTATGGCTACACCTTC. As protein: CASSPGTSNYGYTF.

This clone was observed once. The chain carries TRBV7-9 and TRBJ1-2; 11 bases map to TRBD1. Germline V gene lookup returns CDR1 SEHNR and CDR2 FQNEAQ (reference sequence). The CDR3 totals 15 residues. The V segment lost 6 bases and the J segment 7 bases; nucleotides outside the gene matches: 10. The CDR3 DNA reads TGTGCCAGCAGTTTCCCGGACAGGGGGCAGGGTGGCTACACCTTC. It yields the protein CASSFPDRGQGGYTF.

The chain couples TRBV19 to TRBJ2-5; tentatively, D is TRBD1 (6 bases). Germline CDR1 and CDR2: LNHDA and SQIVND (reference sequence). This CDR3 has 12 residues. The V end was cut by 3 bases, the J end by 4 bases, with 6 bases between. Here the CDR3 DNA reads TGTGCCAGTAGTATCAGGGGAGAGACCCAGTACTTC. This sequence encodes CASSIRGETQYF.

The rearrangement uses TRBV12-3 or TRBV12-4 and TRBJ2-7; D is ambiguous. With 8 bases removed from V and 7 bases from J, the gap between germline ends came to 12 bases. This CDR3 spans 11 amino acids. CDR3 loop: CASGLGPEQYF. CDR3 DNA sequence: TGTGCCAGCGGGCTGGGTCCGGAGCAGTACTTC.

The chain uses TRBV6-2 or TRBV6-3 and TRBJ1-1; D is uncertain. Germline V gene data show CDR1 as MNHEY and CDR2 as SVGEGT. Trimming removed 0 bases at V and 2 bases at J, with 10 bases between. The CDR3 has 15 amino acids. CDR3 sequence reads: CASSYSGLGNTEAFF. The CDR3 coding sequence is TGTGCCAGCAGTTACTCGGGGTTGGGAAACACTGAAGCTTTCTTT.

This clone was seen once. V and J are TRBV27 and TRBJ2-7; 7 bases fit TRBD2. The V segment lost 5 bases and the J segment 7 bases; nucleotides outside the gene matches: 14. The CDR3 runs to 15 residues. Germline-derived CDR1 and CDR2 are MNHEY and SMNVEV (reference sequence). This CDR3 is CASSPLAESLLEQYF. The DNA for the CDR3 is TGTGCCAGCAGTCCCCTAGCGGAATCCCTCTTGGAGCAGTACTTC.

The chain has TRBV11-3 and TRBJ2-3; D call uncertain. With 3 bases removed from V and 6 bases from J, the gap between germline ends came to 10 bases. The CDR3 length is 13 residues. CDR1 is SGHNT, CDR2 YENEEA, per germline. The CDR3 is CASSFTITDTQYF. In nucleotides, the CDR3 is TGTGCCAGCAGCTTCACAATTACGGATACGCAGTATTTT.

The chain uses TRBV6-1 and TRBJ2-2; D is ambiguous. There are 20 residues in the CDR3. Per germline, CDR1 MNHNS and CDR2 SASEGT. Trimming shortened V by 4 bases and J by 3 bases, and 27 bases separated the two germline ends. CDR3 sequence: CASSAVSLAARSPYTGELFF. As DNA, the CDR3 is TGTGCCAGCAGTGCGGTCTCTCTCGCAGCGCGCTCTCCGTACACCGGGGAGCTGTTTTTT.

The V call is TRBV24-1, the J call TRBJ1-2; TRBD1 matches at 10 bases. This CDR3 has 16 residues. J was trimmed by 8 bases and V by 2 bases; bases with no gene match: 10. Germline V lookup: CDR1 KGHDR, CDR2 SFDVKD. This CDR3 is CATSDWGQGRDRGYTF. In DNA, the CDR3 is TGTGCCACCAGTGATTGGGGACAGGGGCGGGATCGAGGCTACACCTTC.

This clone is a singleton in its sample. CDR3 in DNA: TGTGCCAGTAGCCCAGGACAGGCCAGGGGCTACACCTTC. Translating gives CASSPGQARGYTF. The rearrangement uses TRBV19 and TRBJ1-2; 7 bases fit TRBD1. Per the germline V gene, CDR1 is LNHDA and CDR2 is SQIVND (reference sequence). After removal of 6 bases from V and 8 bases from J, the junction contained 9 bases not matched to a gene. The length of the CDR3 is 13 residues.

The CDR3: CASSDNSGRSSTDTQYF. In DNA, the CDR3 is TGTGCCAGCAGCGATAACAGCGGGAGGAGTAGCACAGATACGCAGTATTTT. The V and J genes are TRBV6-2 or TRBV6-3 and TRBJ2-3, with 9 bases aligning to TRBD2. Germline V lookup: CDR1 MNHEY, CDR2 SVGEGT. The CDR3 covers 17 residues. Trimming took 6 bases from V and 0 from J; bases not matched to a gene: 10.

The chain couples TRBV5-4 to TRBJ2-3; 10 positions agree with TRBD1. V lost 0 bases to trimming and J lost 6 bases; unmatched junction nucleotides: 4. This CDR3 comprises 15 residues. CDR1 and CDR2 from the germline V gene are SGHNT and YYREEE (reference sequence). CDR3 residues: CASSLAGTGADTQYF. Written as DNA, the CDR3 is TGTGCCAGCAGCTTGGCCGGGACAGGGGCCGATACGCAGTATTTT. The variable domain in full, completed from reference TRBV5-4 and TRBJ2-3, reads ETGVTQSPTHLIKTRGQQVTLRCSSQSGHNTVSWYQQALGQGPQFIFQYYREEENGRGNFPPRFSGLQFPNYSSELNVNALELDDSALYLCASSLAGTGADTQYFGPGTRLTVL.

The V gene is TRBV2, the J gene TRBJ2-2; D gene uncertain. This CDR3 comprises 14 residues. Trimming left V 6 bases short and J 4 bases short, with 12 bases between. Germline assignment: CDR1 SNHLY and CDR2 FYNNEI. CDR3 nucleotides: TGTGCCAGCAGCCTGAGCTTCAGCACCGGGGAGCTGTTTTTT. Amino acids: CASSLSFSTGELFF.

The CDR3 loop reads CAISVDRGSTEAFF. CDR3 coding DNA: TGTGCCATCAGTGTCGACAGGGGGAGCACTGAAGCTTTCTTT. The chain carries TRBV10-3 and TRBJ1-1; the match to TRBD1 covers 9 bases. The germline V gene encodes CDR1 ENHRY and CDR2 SYGVKD. The CDR3 contains 14 residues. The V and J ends lost 4 bases and 4 bases, in that order; junction bases with no gene match: 4.

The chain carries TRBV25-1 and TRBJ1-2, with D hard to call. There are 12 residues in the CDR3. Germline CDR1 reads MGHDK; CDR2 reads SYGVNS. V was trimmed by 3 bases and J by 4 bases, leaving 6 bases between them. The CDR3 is CASSETSYGYTF. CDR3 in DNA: TGTGCCAGCAGTGAGACCTCCTATGGCTACACCTTC.

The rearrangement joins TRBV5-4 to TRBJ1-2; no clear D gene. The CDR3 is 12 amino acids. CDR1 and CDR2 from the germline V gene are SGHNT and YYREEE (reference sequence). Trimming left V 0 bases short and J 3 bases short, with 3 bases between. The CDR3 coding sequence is TGTGCCAGCAGCTTGGATGACTATGGCTACACCTTC. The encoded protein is CASSLDDYGYTF.

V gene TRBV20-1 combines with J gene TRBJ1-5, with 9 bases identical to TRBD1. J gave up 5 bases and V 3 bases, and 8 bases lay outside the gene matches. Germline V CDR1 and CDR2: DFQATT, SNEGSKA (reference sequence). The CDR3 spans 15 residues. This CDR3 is CSASTPGQGHQPQHF. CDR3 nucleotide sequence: TGCAGTGCTAGTACCCCGGGACAGGGACATCAGCCCCAGCATTTT.

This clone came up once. The chain's CDR3 is CASSPGPAKYEQYF. The CDR3 DNA reads TGTGCCAGCAGTCCGGGGCCGGCGAAGTACGAGCAGTACTTC. The genes are TRBV6-5 and TRBJ2-7; either TRBD1 or TRBD2 may fit D (5 bases each). Trimming took 5 bases from V and 4 from J, leaving 15 bases between them. Germline CDR1 and CDR2: MNHEY and SVGAGI. CDR3 size: 14 residues.

In DNA, the CDR3 is TGTGCCAGCAGCCGGAGCTCCTACAATGAGCAGTTCTTC. Its protein is CASSRSSYNEQFF. The chain recombines TRBV5-8 with TRBJ2-1; D unclear. V dropped 4 bases and J dropped 0 bases, with 5 bases sitting between them. The CDR3 extends over 13 amino acids. The V gene's germline CDR1 is SGHTS and CDR2 YDEGEE.

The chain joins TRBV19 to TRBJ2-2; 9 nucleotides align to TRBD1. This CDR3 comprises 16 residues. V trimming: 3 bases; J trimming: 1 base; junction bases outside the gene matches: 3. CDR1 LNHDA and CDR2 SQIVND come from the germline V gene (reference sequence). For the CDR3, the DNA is TGTGCCAGTAGTATCCGGACAGGGGTGAACACCGGGGAGCTGTTTTTT. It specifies CASSIRTGVNTGELFF.

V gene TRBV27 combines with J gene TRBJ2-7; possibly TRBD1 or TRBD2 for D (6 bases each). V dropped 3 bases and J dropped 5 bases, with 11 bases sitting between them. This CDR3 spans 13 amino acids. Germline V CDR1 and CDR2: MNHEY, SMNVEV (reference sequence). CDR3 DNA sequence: TGTGCCAGCAGTTTGGGGGGCTGGGACGAGCAGTACTTC. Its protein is CASSLGGWDEQYF.

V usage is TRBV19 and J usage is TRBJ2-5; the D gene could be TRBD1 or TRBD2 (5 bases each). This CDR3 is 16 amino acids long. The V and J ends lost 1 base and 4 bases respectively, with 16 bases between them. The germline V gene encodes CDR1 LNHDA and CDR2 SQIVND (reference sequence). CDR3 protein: CASSIAGTLNGETQYF. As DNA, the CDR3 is TGTGCCAGTAGTATAGCCGGGACCCTTAATGGAGAGACCCAGTACTTC.

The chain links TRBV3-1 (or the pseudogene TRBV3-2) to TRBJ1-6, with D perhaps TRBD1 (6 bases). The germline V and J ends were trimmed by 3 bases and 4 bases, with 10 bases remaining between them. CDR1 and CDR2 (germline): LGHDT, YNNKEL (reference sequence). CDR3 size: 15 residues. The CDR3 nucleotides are TGTGCCAGCAGCCAGAGACAGGTGTATAATTCACCCCTCCACTTT. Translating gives CASSQRQVYNSPLHF.

The CDR3 loop reads CAWSGRPRGETQYF. In DNA form, the CDR3 reads TGTGCCTGGAGTGGTAGGCCCCGAGGAGAGACCCAGTACTTC. The V call is TRBV30, the J call TRBJ2-5; D is unresolved. Germline assignment: CDR1 GTSNPN and CDR2 SVGIG (reference sequence). This CDR3 is 14 amino acids long. Trimming cost V 1 base and J 4 bases, with 13 bases left between them.